Included here is one T cell receptor beta chain sequence, with context. Its antigen is as yet unknown. The data were obtained in a study of cytomegalovirus exposure and HLA in healthy donors. General study results and limits: Cytomegalovirus association was assigned to over 150 TCR beta chains.

This PCR relied on a set of 60 Vbeta primers and 13 Jbeta primers. Here immunoSEQ multiplex PCR was the method, and the copy in TCRdb shows in-frame clones only, minus some. The sample holds around 80,000 clones. V lost 0 bases and J 11 bases, leaving 19 bases between the germline ends. Germline values: CDR1 KGHSH, CDR2 LQKENI. This CDR3 contains 15 residues. Despite likely unrecorded immune exposures, the donors were nominally healthy at the time of sampling. The sequenced sample was PBMCs. The TCR comes from a man in his forties in good health and CMV-seronegative. This sequence joins TRBV18 and TRBJ2-5; D is unclear. CDR3 in DNA: TGTGCCAGCTCACCACCTGGGCAGGCCCGTGAAGAGCAGTACTTC. This encodes CASSPPGQAREEQYF.